Listed here are 12 T cell receptor beta chains from one sample, sequenced in a study of radiotherapy plus CTLA-4 blockade in lung cancer. The table came from immunoSEQ multiplex PCR; TCRdb's copy has only in-frame clones and leaves some out. In the table there are about 62,000 clones, around 76% of which are singletons. The sequencing used peripheral blood, collected from a patient treated with radiotherapy plus ipilimumab. All receptors derive from a human donor with non-small cell lung cancer who had a complete response to radiotherapy plus ipilimumab.

V gene TRBV19 combines with J gene TRBJ2-1; 13 bases map to TRBD2. Germline-derived CDR1 and CDR2 are LNHDA and SQIVND (reference sequence). CDR3 length: 16 residues. The ends lost 6 bases at V and 4 bases at J; junction bases unmatched: 6. This CDR3 reads CASRRATSGGYNEQFF. The CDR3, as DNA: TGTGCCAGTAGAAGAGCGACTAGCGGGGGGTACAATGAGCAGTTCTTC.

The CDR3 nucleotides read TGTGCCAGCCAAGCGGACAGGACCTCTGGAAACACCATATATTTT. It codes for CASQADRTSGNTIYF. V is TRBV2 and J is TRBJ1-3; TRBD1 matches 7 bases. V lost 8 bases and J lost 0; bases outside the gene matches: 7. Per germline, CDR1 SNHLY and CDR2 FYNNEI. The length of the CDR3 is 15 residues.

The chain uses TRBV19 and TRBJ2-7; 8 bases line up with TRBD1. Germline V gene sequence: CDR1 LNHDA, CDR2 SQIVND (reference sequence). This CDR3 comprises 14 residues. J lost 4 bases, V lost 5 bases, and 7 bases had no gene match. For the CDR3, the DNA is TGTGCCAGTAGTTGGGCAGGGGGCATATACGAGCAGTACTTC. This sequence encodes CASSWAGGIYEQYF.

The genes are TRBV29-1 and TRBJ1-4, with D hard to call. V lost 7 bases and J 8 bases, leaving 14 bases between the germline ends. The CDR3 runs 12 residues. Germline V gene sequence: CDR1 SQVTM, CDR2 ANQGSEA. Written as DNA, the CDR3 is TGCAGCGCTAGAGAGAGGTCCGAAAAACTGTTTTTT. As protein: CSARERSEKLFF.

The gene calls are TRBV19 and TRBJ1-5; D gene unclear. This CDR3 is 15 amino acids long. Germline assignment: CDR1 LNHDA and CDR2 SQIVND (reference sequence). V gave up 2 bases and J gave up 0 bases, with 8 bases separating them. CDR3 in DNA: TGTGCCAGTAGTATACGAGGTGATAGCAATCAGCCCCAGCATTTT. Its protein is CASSIRGDSNQPQHF.

The chain uses TRBV18 and TRBJ2-3; 16 bases line up with TRBD2. Germline CDR1 reads KGHSH; CDR2 reads LQKENI. CDR3 length: 20 amino acids. Unmatched junction bases numbered 13, after V lost 3 bases and J lost 4 bases. The CDR3 protein is CASSPRAPGLAGGSADTQYF. CDR3 nucleotide sequence: TGTGCCAGCTCACCGAGAGCCCCGGGACTAGCGGGAGGGTCGGCAGATACGCAGTATTTT.

The chain recombines TRBV6-5 with TRBJ2-6, with a weak D call TRBD1 (5 bases). From germline, CDR1 is MNHEY and CDR2 SVGAGI. The CDR3 contains 15 residues. V was pared by 5 bases and J by 3 bases, with 11 bases between. CDR3 sequence (DNA): TGTGCCAGCAGTAGTAAAGGGGTTGGGGCCAACGTCCTGACTTTC. Residues: CASSSKGVGANVLTF.

On this clone: One end of the junction varies from germline; a read error may be responsible. The V and J genes are TRBV6-1 and TRBJ1-5; D possibly corresponds to TRBD1 (6 bases). The germline CDR1 and CDR2 sequences are MNHNS and SASEGT. The CDR3 spans 13 residues. The CDR3 here is CASSEAGVQPQHF. The CDR3 DNA is TGTGCCAGCAGCGAAGCAGGGGTTCAGCCCCAGCATTTT.

The V gene is TRBV6-6, the J gene TRBJ1-2; 8 nucleotides line up with TRBD1. V trimming: 2 bases; J trimming: 7 bases; junction bases outside the gene matches: 12. From germline, CDR1 is MNHNY and CDR2 SVGAGI (reference sequence). The CDR3 runs to 16 residues. The CDR3 coding sequence is TGTGCCAGCAGTTACGCATCTGGTCAGGGGGCGGGTGGCTACACCTTC. Translated, it gives CASSYASGQGAGGYTF.

This clone was observed a few times. The chain combines TRBV30 with TRBJ2-2; D unresolved. Per the germline V gene, CDR1 is GTSNPN and CDR2 is SVGIG (reference sequence). The ends were cut back, 3 bases at V and 5 bases at J, with 16 bases in the middle. The CDR3 is 15 amino acids. CDR3 residues: CAWRARPGRTGELFF. The CDR3 DNA is TGTGCCTGGAGAGCCCGCCCAGGTAGAACCGGGGAGCTGTTTTTT.

The rearrangement uses TRBV14 and TRBJ2-5, with 9 bases aligning to TRBD2. V shed 1 base, J shed 7 bases, and the junction held 7 bases outside the gene matches. This CDR3 spans 15 amino acids. The germline CDR1 and CDR2 sequences are SGHDN and FVKESK. The chain's CDR3 is CASSQVLAGKGTQYF. CDR3 nucleotides: TGTGCCAGCAGCCAAGTGCTAGCGGGGAAGGGGACCCAGTACTTC. Based on the CDR3 plus reference TRBV14 and TRBJ2-5, the full variable domain is EAGVTQFPSHSVIEKGQTVTLRCDPISGHDNLYWYRRVMGKEIKFLLHFVKESKQDESGMPNNRFLAERTGGTYSTLKVQPAELEDSGVYFCASSQVLAGKGTQYFGPGTRLLVL.

This clone came up a few times. The genes are TRBV6-6 and TRBJ1-4, with 7 nucleotides matching TRBD1. This CDR3 region has 15 residues. The V and J ends lost 2 bases and 6 bases, in that order; junction bases with no gene match: 6. Per germline, CDR1 MNHNY and CDR2 SVGAGI (reference sequence). The CDR3 sequence: CASSYEGAVDEKLFF. The CDR3 bases are TGTGCCAGCAGTTACGAGGGGGCTGTCGATGAAAAACTGTTTTTT.